Given below is one T cell receptor beta chain in context. The antigen is not known. The sample originates from a study of cytomegalovirus exposure and HLA in healthy donors. General study findings and limits: Later analysis demonstrated an association between a missense DCLRE1C variant and TCR beta V- and J-gene trimming. An analysis was carried out at a later point. It showed that HLA-associated TCR beta chains were more clonally expanded than equally common non-associated chains. What a later analysis showed was that several of the most significant clusters appeared linked to common viral pathogens.

Trimming cost V 4 bases and J 0 bases, with 9 bases left between them. The CDR3 spans 14 residues. CDR1 SEHNR and CDR2 FQNEAQ come from the germline V gene (reference sequence). The PCR had 60 Vbeta and 13 Jbeta primers. Method: immunoSEQ multiplex PCR; TCRdb's copy keeps in-frame clones and lacks some. Altogether about 210,000 clones are present, 60% to 80% being singletons, with the ten largest covering 1.5% to 2%. Material: PBMCs. The receptor was isolated from a male donor in good health and CMV-seronegative. The rearrangement uses TRBV7-9 and TRBJ1-1; D might be TRBD1 (5 bases). CDR3 DNA sequence: TGTGCCAGCAGCTCCAGGGCTATGAACACTGAAGCTTTCTTT. Translation: CASSSRAMNTEAFF.